The 9 T cell receptor beta chains below come from one sample, sequenced in a study of T cells in tumors after PD-1 blockade. The data were produced by immunoSEQ multiplex PCR, yet TCRdb's version contains in-frame clones alone and is incomplete. The top ten hold 13% of the sample, which has about 59,000 clones, around 80% seen once. The starting material was PBMCs, obtained before anti-PD-1 treatment. Receptor source: a human donor with basal cell carcinoma.

The chain joins TRBV7-8 to TRBJ1-4; D is perhaps TRBD1 (6 bases). From germline, CDR1 is SGHVS and CDR2 FQNEAQ. The CDR3 is 16 amino acids. V was pared by 1 base and J by 5 bases, with 14 bases between. The CDR3 loop is CASSLGRGPKNEKLFF. The CDR3 nucleotides read TGTGCCAGCAGCTTAGGGCGGGGGCCAAAGAATGAAAAACTGTTTTTT.

The chain couples TRBV9 to TRBJ2-7; 7 nucleotides align to TRBD1. Losses at the gene ends were 4 bases for V and 6 bases for J; bases not matched to a gene: 7. Germline V lookup: CDR1 SGDLS, CDR2 YYNGEE. This CDR3 has 13 amino acids. The CDR3 coding sequence is TGTGCCAGCAGCACTACAGGGGAAGGCGAGCAGTACTTC. This translates into CASSTTGEGEQYF.

This chain connects TRBV7-6 to TRBJ2-1, with D tentatively TRBD1 (6 bases). The V and J ends lost 5 bases and 0 bases respectively, with 11 bases between them. CDR3 length: 15 residues. Germline V gene sequence: CDR1 SGHVS, CDR2 FNYEAQ. CDR3 sequence: CASSQGTDSYNEQFF. The DNA of the CDR3 is TGTGCCAGCAGCCAGGGGACCGACTCCTACAATGAGCAGTTCTTC.

The V gene is TRBV19, the J gene TRBJ1-5; D is unclear. Between the trimmed V and J ends, which lost 3 bases and 0 bases, there was a span of 12 bases. The CDR3 length is 16 residues. Germline assignment: CDR1 LNHDA and CDR2 SQIVND (reference sequence). This CDR3 reads CASSMGQSNSNQPQHF. CDR3 nucleotide sequence: TGTGCCAGTAGTATGGGCCAGTCTAATAGCAATCAGCCCCAGCATTTT.

The V call is TRBV6-1, the J call TRBJ1-6; unclear D gene. This CDR3 is built from 12 residues. V dropped 2 bases and J dropped 10 bases, with 6 bases sitting between them. CDR1 is MNHNS and CDR2 is SASEGT in the germline V gene. The CDR3 region is CASSEYPSPLHF. DNA of the CDR3: TGTGCCAGCAGTGAATACCCCTCACCCCTCCACTTT.

The chain employs TRBV5-6 and TRBJ2-2; D is undetermined. This CDR3 region has 16 residues. V was shortened by 2 bases and J by 1 base, with 12 bases between the two germline ends. Germline V gene sequence: CDR1 SGHDT, CDR2 YYEEEE. CDR3 amino acids: CASSFGLSMNTGELFF. The CDR3 DNA follows: TGTGCCAGCAGCTTCGGTTTGAGCATGAACACCGGGGAGCTGTTTTTT.

CDR3 sequence reads: CSAGDTEAFF. The CDR3 DNA reads as TGCAGTGCCGGAGACACTGAAGCTTTCTTT. The rearrangement joins TRBV20-1 to TRBJ1-1, with D unresolved. Trimming shortened V by 6 bases and J by 3 bases, and 5 bases separated the two germline ends. Per germline, CDR1 DFQATT and CDR2 SNEGSKA (reference sequence). This CDR3 is built from 10 residues.

The chain employs TRBV3-1 (or the pseudogene TRBV3-2) and TRBJ2-7; unclear D gene. Per germline, CDR1 LGHDT and CDR2 YNNKEL (reference sequence). Trimming took 3 bases from V and 7 from J, leaving 13 bases between them. This CDR3 is 13 amino acids long. The CDR3 loop is CASSQGGGQEQYF. The DNA of the CDR3 is TGTGCCAGCAGCCAGGGTGGTGGTCAGGAGCAGTACTTC.

The genes are TRBV20-1 and TRBJ1-2, with 7 bases fitting TRBD1. The CDR3 has 11 amino acids. Germline V gene sequence: CDR1 DFQATT, CDR2 SNEGSKA (reference sequence). The CDR3: CGGQLSYGYTF. The CDR3, as DNA: TGCGGGGGACAGTTAAGCTATGGCTACACCTTC.